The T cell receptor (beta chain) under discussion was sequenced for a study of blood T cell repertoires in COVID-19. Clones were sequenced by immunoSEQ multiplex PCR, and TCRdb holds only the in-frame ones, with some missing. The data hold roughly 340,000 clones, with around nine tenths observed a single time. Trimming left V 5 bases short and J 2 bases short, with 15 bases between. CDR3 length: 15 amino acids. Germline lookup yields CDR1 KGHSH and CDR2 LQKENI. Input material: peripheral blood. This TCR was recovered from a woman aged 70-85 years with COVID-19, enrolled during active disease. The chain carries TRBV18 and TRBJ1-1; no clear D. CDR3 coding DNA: TGTGCCAGCTCAAAGCCGCCCTTTCAAAACACTGAAGCTTTCTTT. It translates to CASSKPPFQNTEAFF.